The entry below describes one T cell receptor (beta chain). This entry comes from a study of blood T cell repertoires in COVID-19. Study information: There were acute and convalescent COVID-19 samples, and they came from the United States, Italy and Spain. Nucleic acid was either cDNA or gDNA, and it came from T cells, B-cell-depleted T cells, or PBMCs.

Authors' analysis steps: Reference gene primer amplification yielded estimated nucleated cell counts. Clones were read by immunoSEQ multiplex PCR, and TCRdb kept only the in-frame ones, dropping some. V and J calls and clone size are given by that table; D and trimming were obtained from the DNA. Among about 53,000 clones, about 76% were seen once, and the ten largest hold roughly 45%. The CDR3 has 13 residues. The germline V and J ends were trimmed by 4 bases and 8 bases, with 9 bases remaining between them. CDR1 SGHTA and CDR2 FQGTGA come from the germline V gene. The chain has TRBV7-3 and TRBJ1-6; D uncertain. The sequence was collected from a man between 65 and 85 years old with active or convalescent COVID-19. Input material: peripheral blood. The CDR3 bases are TGTGCCAGCAGCTCCGCGAGCGATTCACCCCTCCACTTT. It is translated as CASSSASDSPLHF.